This T cell receptor beta chain is drawn from a study of blood T cell repertoires in COVID-19. Per the authors' pipeline: For nucleated cells, counts were estimated from reference gene primer amplification. Here immunoSEQ multiplex PCR was the method, and the copy in TCRdb shows in-frame clones only, minus some. D and trimming were read from the DNA, whereas the V and J calls and clone size are those reported in that table. Of 300,000 to 450,000 clones in the sample, about nine tenths were seen once. CDR3 length: 16 amino acids. Germline V lookup: CDR1 ENHRY, CDR2 SYGVKD. Losses at the gene ends were 4 bases for V and 3 bases for J; bases not matched to a gene: 11. This clone was recorded a few times.

Material for sequencing was PBMCs or T cells enriched from blood (not recorded which). The V and J genes are TRBV10-3 and TRBJ1-1, with 7 bases fitting TRBD1. This sequence originates from a woman under 40 who had been exposed to COVID-19. DNA of the CDR3: TGTGCCATCAGTGTTAGGAGGGGGCCCATCGACACTGAAGCTTTCTTT. It yields the protein CAISVRRGPIDTEAFF.